A selection of T cell receptor beta chains follows, all from one sample in a study of blood T cells in healthy people across ages. Each CDR3 protein is one row after TCRdb ran MiXCR on the 5' RACE reads. Among roughly 1.5 million distinct CDR3 sequences listed, around 40% were seen once. Sequencing used blood. These receptors came from a woman aged 18-29 years in good health. Both conserved end residues are part of each CDR3. A D gene is named only where the DNA matches it firmly. Clone size, where shown, is once, few, many, or a class for clones that have expanded.

j_call: TRBJ2-3; d_call: .; clone_size: .; v_call: TRBV12-3/TRBV12-4; cdr3_nt: TGTGCCAGCAGTTTACTTGGCAGGAGGGTCCAGGATACGCAGTATTTT; cdr3_aa: CASSLLGRRVQDTQYF
j_call: TRBJ2-1; d_call: .; clone_size: .; v_call: TRBV14; cdr3_nt: TGTGCCAGCAGCCCACGCCATTCGACAAGCTACAATGAGCAGTTCTTC; cdr3_aa: CASSPRHSTSYNEQFF
j_call: TRBJ2-3; d_call: .; clone_size: .; v_call: TRBV20-1; cdr3_nt: TGCAGTGCGCAACCACCAAACCCCGCAGATACGCAGTATTTT; cdr3_aa: CSAQPPNPADTQYF
j_call: TRBJ1-2; d_call: .; clone_size: .; v_call: TRBV4-3; cdr3_nt: TGCGCCAGCAGCCAAGGCCCAGGGCTTGTCTACACCTTC; cdr3_aa: CASSQGPGLVYTF
j_call: TRBJ2-1; d_call: .; clone_size: many; v_call: TRBV6-2/TRBV6-3; cdr3_nt: TGTGCCAGCGAGGGATTCTACAATGAGCAGTTCTTC; cdr3_aa: CASEGFYNEQFF
j_call: TRBJ1-2; d_call: TRBD1; clone_size: .; v_call: TRBV20-1; cdr3_nt: TGCAGTGCTAGAGAAATTACAGGGGTTGACTATGGCTACACCTTC; cdr3_aa: CSAREITGVDYGYTF
j_call: TRBJ2-1; d_call: TRBD2; clone_size: few; v_call: TRBV5-1; cdr3_nt: TGCGCCAGCAGCTTGAGTAGCGGGGGGCCCCATGAGCAGTTCTTC; cdr3_aa: CASSLSSGGPHEQFF
j_call: TRBJ2-7; d_call: .; clone_size: .; v_call: TRBV2; cdr3_nt: TGTGCCAGCAGGACGCGGACTGGGGACGAGCAGTACTTC; cdr3_aa: CASRTRTGDEQYF
j_call: TRBJ1-2; d_call: TRBD1; clone_size: .; v_call: TRBV20-1; cdr3_nt: TGCAGTGCTAGAGATTCCGGGACAGGGGCCTATGTCTACACCTTC; cdr3_aa: CSARDSGTGAYVYTF
j_call: TRBJ2-3; d_call: .; clone_size: .; v_call: TRBV6-5; cdr3_nt: TGTGCCAGCAGTTCAAGACCGGTACCTAGCACAGATACGCAGTATTTT; cdr3_aa: CASSSRPVPSTDTQYF
j_call: TRBJ1-1; d_call: .; clone_size: .; v_call: TRBV4-1; cdr3_nt: TGCGCCACCGCTCCCCGGGGGGAACAAATGAACACTGAAGCTTTCTTT; cdr3_aa: CATAPRGEQMNTEAFF